Described below is a single T cell receptor (beta chain) sequence and its context. This clonotype was observed a handful of times. Which antigen it targets is not known. The junction departs from the called germline gene at one end, perhaps through a read error. The intended sense of this specimen's treatment or condition label: live attenuated yellow fever vaccine strain. A standard Ficoll-Paque protocol was used to isolate PBMCs from peripheral blood. CD4 and CD8 T-cell fractions were isolated with Dynabeads CD4 and CD8 positive selection kits. TriZol was used to extract RNA from bulk PBMCs, CD4 and CD8 fractions, and dextramer-positive and dextramer-negative fractions. The data were obtained in a study of T cells after yellow fever vaccination (dated by TCRdb to between 2019 and 2020). Background on the whole study: Libraries from fractions with low cell numbers were prepared with the SMART-Seq v4 Ultra Low Input RNA kit. Bulk PBMC replicates and cell subsets were isolated from blood drawn at multiple timepoints before and after both primary and secondary immunization. To track T-cell clones before and after primary and booster YFV17D yellow fever vaccination, bulk TCR alpha and beta repertoires were sequenced longitudinally. Two healthy male donors, one aged 18 to 29 and one aged 30 to 40 years, made up the cohort.

Study-level results and caveats: Computational filtering was required because FACS-sorted repertoires could contain abundant contaminating clonotypes from the bulk population. A small share of clonotypes was detected in both CD4 and CD8 compartments, with the overlap likely arising from convergent recombination. After the booster, most of the clones that had expanded following primary vaccination were detected again (just under 97% of CD4 and 80% to 90% of CD8), which suggests that memory was broadly maintained. The study included only a couple of donors, which limits how far the findings can be generalized. The secondary T-cell response was found to be weaker but faster than the primary response, with a peak reached on day 5 rather than on day 15.

The CDR3 runs 13 residues from the cysteine to the phenylalanine. CDR3 DNA is the only sequence kept; it has 39 bases, read in frame from the first base. CDR1 SNHLY and CDR2 FYNNEI were looked up in the germline V gene. Synthesis of TCR cDNA relied on 5'RACE template switching, a step that introduced a universal primer site along with unique molecular identifiers. Priming of cDNA synthesis was performed from both the TCR alpha and TCR beta constant segments. Libraries were amplified in two PCR steps, with sample barcodes and sequencing adapters added in the second step. Sequencing of libraries was performed on Illumina HiSeq 2500 (2x100 bp) or NovaSeq (2x150 bp). As for the authors' bioinformatics: MIGEC was used to demultiplex reads and collapse the reads into UMI consensus sequences, and MiXCR was used for V(D)J alignment. Clonotypes responding to the vaccine were identified with edgeR on replicate PBMC samples, with the criteria of FDR below 0.01 and a log2 fold change above 5 up to day 15. Each bulk clonotype was labeled CD4 or CD8 based on which sequenced repertoire, CD4 or CD8, contained the clonotype at higher abundance. In TCRdb, the public reads were trimmed at Q25 with fastp and aligned with MiXCR, with productive beta chains retained. Each entry is one CDR3 protein sequence, shown with its most common DNA and genes. It is TCRdb's table, rather than the study itself, that gives the V and J calls and clone size. The sample table holds 250,000 or so distinct CDR3 sequences, of which around 6.7% were seen once. The top ten clonotypes cover 1.1% of the sample.

The chain links TRBV2 with TRBJ2-7; TRBD2 fits 7 bases in the junction. The sequences come from CD4+ T cells sorted from PBMCs, collected on the day of the yellow fever booster vaccination. This TCR derives from a man aged 25-45 years who received the YFV17D yellow fever vaccine. The nucleotides read TGCGCCAGCAGTGATCGACGGGAGGACGAGCAGTACTTC. Its product reads: CASSDRREDEQYF.